The subject of this entry is one T cell receptor beta chain. The junction shows a germline mismatch at one end, possibly a read error. Total RNA and DNA came together from roughly 20-30 mg of bulk tissue without cell sorting. No patient had received treatment, and all had chronic HBV infection. Germline V lookup: CDR1 MNHNY, CDR2 SVGAGI (reference sequence). This CDR3 comprises 15 residues. Making TCR beta cDNA involved roughly 500 ng total RNA and a constant-region primer. What produced the TCR beta libraries was three nested multiplex PCR rounds using slightly modified ARM-PCR. TRBV1-TRBV30 forward primers paired with a C-beta reverse primer were used in the first two PCR rounds, which ran approximately 10 cycles each. Using its own MiXCR run on the multiplex PCR reads, TCRdb lists one record per CDR3 protein. The sample lists more than 30,000 distinct CDR3 sequences; 76% were seen once. This entry comes from a study of tumor-infiltrating lymphocytes in primary liver carcinoma.

The chain has TRBV6-6 and TRBJ1-2; perhaps TRBD1 as D (6 bases). The specimen was liver tumor tissue from sampling region 5. Described subset: tumor region T5, tumor centre. The TCR comes from a man in his forties with primary liver carcinoma and hepatitis B virus infection. The CDR3 DNA reads as TGTGCCAACAGTAATACAGGGCTAGTACTCTATGGCTACACCTTC. It yields the protein CANSNTGLVLYGYTF.